A selection of T cell receptor beta chains follows, all from one sample in a study of blood T cell repertoires in COVID-19. TCRdb's copy holds only in-frame clones and misses some; the assay was immunoSEQ multiplex PCR. This sample has approximately 180,000 clones; about nine tenths occur once, and the top ten carry around 0.5%. The specimen was peripheral blood. The receptors come from a middle-aged man with acute or convalescent COVID-19. Each CDR3 is given with its conserved first and last residue. A D gene is named only where the DNA matches it firmly. Where a row states a size, it is once, few, many or the class of an expanded clone; other rows omit it.

V gene	clone size	J gene	D gene	CDR3 protein	CDR3 DNA
TRBV11-3	NA	TRBJ2-1	NA	CASSPGRDNEQFF	TGTGCCAGCAGCCCCGGTCGGGATAATGAGCAGTTCTTC
TRBV4-1	NA	TRBJ2-7	NA	CASSQVAGQTYEQYF	TGCGCCAGCAGCCAAGTTGCGGGACAGACATACGAGCAGTACTTC
TRBV15	NA	TRBJ1-5	TRBD1	CATSDRGYGNQPQHF	TGTGCCACCAGCGACAGGGGATACGGCAATCAGCCCCAGCATTTT
TRBV28	once	TRBJ1-3	NA	CASSPAAVPGNTIYF	TGTGCCAGCAGTCCCGCGGCGGTCCCGGGAAACACCATATATTTT
TRBV7-8	NA	TRBJ2-7	TRBD1	CASSQPRDRVMDEQYF	TGTGCCAGCAGCCAACCCAGGGACAGGGTTATGGACGAGCAGTACTTC
TRBV5-6	NA	TRBJ2-2	TRBD2	CASSSIAGEYTGELFF	TGTGCCAGCAGCTCAATAGCGGGAGAGTACACCGGGGAGCTGTTTTTT
TRBV19	NA	TRBJ1-5	NA	CASSTTGNSNQPQHF	TGTGCCAGTAGTACTACAGGGAATAGCAATCAGCCCCAGCATTTT
TRBV20-1	NA	TRBJ1-1	NA	CSASFQNTEAFF	TGCAGTGCTAGTTTTCAAAACACTGAAGCTTTCTTT
TRBV27	NA	TRBJ1-6	NA	CASSLGALYNSPLHF	TGTGCCAGCAGTTTAGGTGCACTCTATAATTCACCCCTCCACTTT
TRBV6-5	NA	TRBJ1-3	NA	CASSSAGFGNTIYF	TGTGCCAGCAGTTCCGCGGGGTTTGGAAACACCATATATTTT
TRBV2	NA	TRBJ2-5	TRBD1	CASMDRGLQETQYF	TGTGCCAGCATGGACAGGGGACTCCAAGAGACCCAGTACTTC
TRBV5-8	NA	TRBJ1-5	TRBD1	CASSGGQRNQPQHF	TGTGCCAGCAGTGGGGGACAGCGAAATCAGCCCCAGCATTTT
TRBV7-9	NA	TRBJ2-2	NA	CASNIQGSGELFF	TGTGCCAGCAACATACAGGGCTCCGGGGAGCTGTTTTTT
TRBV27	NA	TRBJ2-2	NA	CASSFLRSGNTGELFF	TGTGCCAGCAGTTTCCTACGGAGTGGCAACACCGGGGAGCTGTTTTTT
TRBV6-6	NA	TRBJ1-1	NA	CASSPHPHRTMNTEAFF	TGTGCCAGCAGTCCACACCCCCACAGGACTATGAACACTGAAGCTTTCTTT
TRBV28	NA	TRBJ2-7	TRBD2	CASSPGTSGIYEQYF	TGTGCCAGCAGTCCCGGGACTAGCGGGATTTACGAGCAGTACTTC
TRBV5-5	once	TRBJ2-7	TRBD1	CASSYGQGPWEQYF	TGTGCCAGCAGCTACGGACAGGGCCCGTGGGAGCAGTACTTC
TRBV27	NA	TRBJ2-3	TRBD1	CASTSDRETDTQYF	TGTGCCAGCACCTCGGACAGGGAGACAGATACGCAGTATTTT
TRBV11-2	NA	TRBJ1-2	NA	CASSLTPDYGYTF	TGTGCCAGCAGCTTAACGCCAGATTATGGCTACACCTTC
TRBV29-1	NA	TRBJ2-2	TRBD1	CSVADRTNTGELFF	TGCAGCGTTGCGGACAGGACGAACACCGGGGAGCTGTTTTTT
TRBV7-9	NA	TRBJ1-2	NA	CASSSYSGIDYGYTF	TGTGCCAGCAGTTCTTACAGTGGAATAGACTATGGCTACACCTTC
TRBV11-2	NA	TRBJ1-3	TRBD1	CASSSTGGSGNTIYF	TGTGCCAGCAGCTCGACAGGGGGCTCTGGAAACACCATATATTTT